This T cell receptor (beta chain) derives from a study of cytomegalovirus exposure and HLA in healthy donors. Study information: Among the roughly 430 genotyped donors, less than 85% were placed in the Caucasian-associated ancestry cluster. Points from the study as a whole: Roughly uniform depth of sequencing across donors was assumed in presence/absence analyses. TCR beta chains numbering under 200 were designated cytomegalovirus-associated.

Comments on this clone: Its antigen is as yet unknown.

Donors sampled were nominally healthy, though unrecorded immune exposures were likely. Amplification used 60 Vbeta primers and 13 Jbeta primers. Here immunoSEQ multiplex PCR was the method, and the copy in TCRdb shows in-frame clones only, minus some. The top ten hold approximately 1.1% of the sample, which has about 140,000 clones, around 80% seen once. The length of the CDR3 is 15 residues. Trimming removed 0 bases from V and 5 bases from J, with 15 bases in between. From germline, CDR1 is SGHRS and CDR2 YFSETQ. The clonotype was recovered from a female donor in good health and CMV-seronegative. Sequencing was carried out using PBMCs. The gene calls are TRBV5-1 and TRBJ2-7; D perhaps matches TRBD2 (5 bases). This CDR3 reads CASSLEVAGGHEQYF. CDR3 nucleotide sequence: TGCGCCAGCAGCTTGGAGGTCGCGGGTGGCCACGAGCAGTACTTC.